This T cell receptor beta chain was retrieved from a study of intratumoral heterogeneity in liver cancer. Study details: With a median age of roughly 60 years, most patients were men.

Concerning this clone: No antigen is known for it.

TCRdb keeps only in-frame clones here, not all; method: immunoSEQ multiplex PCR. The sample records over 3,500 clones, roughly 49% being singletons. Findings of the study overall: Regional tumor-infiltrating lymphocyte burden differences seen by RNA-seq were reportedly confirmed using TCR sequencing.

Each tumour sample represents a distinct, spatially separated region of the hepatocellular carcinoma nodule. No macroscopic necrosis or hemorrhage was seen in sampled areas. The CDR3 consists of 14 residues. V was trimmed by 1 base and J by 3 bases, leaving 9 bases between them. Germline CDR1 reads LNHNV; CDR2 reads YYDKDF (reference sequence). This material consisted of tumor tissue, taken before any cancer treatment. The receptor was isolated from a man between 65 and 79 years old with hepatocellular carcinoma. This chain connects TRBV15 to TRBJ2-5; unclear D gene. CDR3 bases: TGTGCCACCAGCAGAGTCGAACCCGAAGAGACCCAGTACTTC. This translates into CATSRVEPEETQYF.